The sequence of this TCR beta chain was determined in a study of shared clonotypes between healthy human individuals. Trimming cost V 1 base and J 4 bases, with 16 bases left between them. Looked up from germline, CDR1 is LGHNA and CDR2 is YSLEER. The CDR3 runs 16 residues. Sequencing used immunoSEQ multiplex PCR; TCRdb keeps in-frame clones, though not all of them. The sample has approximately 1.5 million clones, 95% to 99% seen once. The V gene is TRBV4-3, the J gene TRBJ1-2, with D tentatively TRBD1 (5 bases). Source material: naive CD4+ T cells sorted from blood. Described subset: CD45RA+ positively selected. The TCR sequence derives from a man in his thirties or forties in good health. The CDR3 sequence: CASSQGQGNVGYGYTF. The CDR3 bases are TGCGCCAGCAGCCAAGGGCAGGGAAACGTGGGCTATGGCTACACCTTC.